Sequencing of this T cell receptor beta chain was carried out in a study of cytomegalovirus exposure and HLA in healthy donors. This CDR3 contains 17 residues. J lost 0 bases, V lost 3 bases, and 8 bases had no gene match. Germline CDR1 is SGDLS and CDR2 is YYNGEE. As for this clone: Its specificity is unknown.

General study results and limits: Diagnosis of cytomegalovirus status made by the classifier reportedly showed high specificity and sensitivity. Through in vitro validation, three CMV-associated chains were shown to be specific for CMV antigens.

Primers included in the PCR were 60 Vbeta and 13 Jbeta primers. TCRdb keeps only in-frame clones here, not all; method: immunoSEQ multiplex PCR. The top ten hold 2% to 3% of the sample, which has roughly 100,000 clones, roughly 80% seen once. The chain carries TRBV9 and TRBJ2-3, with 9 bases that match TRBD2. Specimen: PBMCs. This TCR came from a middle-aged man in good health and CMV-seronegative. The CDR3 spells CASSDPAGGPSTDTQYF. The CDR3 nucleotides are TGTGCCAGCAGCGACCCGGCGGGGGGGCCTAGCACAGATACGCAGTATTTT.